This T cell receptor (beta chain) was found in a study of T cell responses to AZD1222 COVID-19 vaccine. Study-wide background: Pooled samples include second doses given at about 4 or 12 weeks.

Study-wide results and caveats: Dominant at 160-218 and 743-854, vaccine-associated CD4 TCRs also spanned spike. The sample set comprised mostly white British donors with more females, and clonal diversity was possibly underestimated.

CDR3 length equals 13 residues. Germline loops: CDR1 MDHEN, CDR2 SYDVKM. Trimming stripped 6 bases from V and 2 bases from J, with 10 bases between. In regard to this clone: Its matching antigen is unknown.

The assay was immunoSEQ multiplex PCR, and TCRdb's table has in-frame clones only and misses some. The table shows around 130,000 clones, with 75% to 90% occurring only once. This sequence joins TRBV28 and TRBJ1-1; D unclear. This clonotype was sampled from an adult in good health. Sequencing was performed on peripheral blood, taken on day 0 of AZD1222 vaccination. CDR3 nucleotides: TGTGCCAGCAGGTCAGGCCTCAACACTGAAGCTTTCTTT. The encoded protein is CASRSGLNTEAFF.